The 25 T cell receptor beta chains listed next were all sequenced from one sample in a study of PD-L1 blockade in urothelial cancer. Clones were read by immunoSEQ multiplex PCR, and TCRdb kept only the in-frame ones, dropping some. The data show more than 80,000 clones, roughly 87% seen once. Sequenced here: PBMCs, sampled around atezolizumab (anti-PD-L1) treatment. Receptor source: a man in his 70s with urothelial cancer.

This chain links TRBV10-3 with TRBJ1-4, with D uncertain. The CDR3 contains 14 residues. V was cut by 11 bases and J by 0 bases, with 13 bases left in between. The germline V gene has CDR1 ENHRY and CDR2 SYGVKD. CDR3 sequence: CASSQEATNEKLFF. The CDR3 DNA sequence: TGTGCCTCGTCTCAGGAGGCAACTAATGAAAAACTGTTTTTT.

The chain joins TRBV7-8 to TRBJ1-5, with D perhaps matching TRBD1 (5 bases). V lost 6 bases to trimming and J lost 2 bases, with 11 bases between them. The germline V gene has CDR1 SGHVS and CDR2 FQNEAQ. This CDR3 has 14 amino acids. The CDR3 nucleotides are TGTGCCAGCAGAATAGGGGTAGGCAATCAGCCCCAGCATTTT. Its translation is CASRIGVGNQPQHF.

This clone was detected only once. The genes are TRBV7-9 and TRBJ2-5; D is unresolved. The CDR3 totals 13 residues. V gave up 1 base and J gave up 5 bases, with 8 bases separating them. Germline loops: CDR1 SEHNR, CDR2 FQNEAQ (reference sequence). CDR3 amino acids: CASSLGVDETQYF. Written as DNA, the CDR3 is TGTGCCAGCAGCTTAGGCGTCGATGAGACCCAGTACTTC.

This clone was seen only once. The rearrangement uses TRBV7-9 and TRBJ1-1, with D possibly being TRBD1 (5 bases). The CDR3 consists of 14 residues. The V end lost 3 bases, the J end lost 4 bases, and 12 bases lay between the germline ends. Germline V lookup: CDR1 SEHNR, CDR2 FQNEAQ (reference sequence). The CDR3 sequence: CASSFMGRTTEAFF. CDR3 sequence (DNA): TGTGCCAGCAGCTTTATGGGGCGGACCACTGAAGCTTTCTTT.

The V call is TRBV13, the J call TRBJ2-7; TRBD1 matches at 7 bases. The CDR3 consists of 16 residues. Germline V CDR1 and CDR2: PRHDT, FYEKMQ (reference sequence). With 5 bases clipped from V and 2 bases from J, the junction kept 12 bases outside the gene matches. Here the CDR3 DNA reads TGTGCCAGCAGCAAAGGACAGGCAACACCAACCTACGAGCAGTACTTC. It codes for CASSKGQATPTYEQYF.

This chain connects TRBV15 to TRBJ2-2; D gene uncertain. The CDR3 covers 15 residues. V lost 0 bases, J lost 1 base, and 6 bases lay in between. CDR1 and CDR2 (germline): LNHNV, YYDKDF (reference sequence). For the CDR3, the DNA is TGTGCCACCAGCAGAGAGGGCAGGAACACCGGGGAGCTGTTTTTT. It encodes CATSREGRNTGELFF.

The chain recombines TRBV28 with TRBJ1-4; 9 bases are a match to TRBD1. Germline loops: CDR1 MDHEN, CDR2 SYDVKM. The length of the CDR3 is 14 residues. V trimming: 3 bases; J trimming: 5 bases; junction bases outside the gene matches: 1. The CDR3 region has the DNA TGTGCCAGCAGTTTCGGGACAGGGAATGAAAAACTGTTTTTT. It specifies CASSFGTGNEKLFF.

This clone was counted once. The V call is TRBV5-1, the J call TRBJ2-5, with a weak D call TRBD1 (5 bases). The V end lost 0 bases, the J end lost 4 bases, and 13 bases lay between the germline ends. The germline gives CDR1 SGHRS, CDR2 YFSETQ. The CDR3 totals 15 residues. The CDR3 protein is CASSLGGRVTETQYF. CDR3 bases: TGCGCCAGCAGCTTGGGGGGCAGGGTGACAGAGACCCAGTACTTC.

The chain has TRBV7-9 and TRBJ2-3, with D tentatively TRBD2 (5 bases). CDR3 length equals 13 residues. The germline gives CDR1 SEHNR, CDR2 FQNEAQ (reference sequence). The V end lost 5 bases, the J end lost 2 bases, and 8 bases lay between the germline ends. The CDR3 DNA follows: TGTGCCAGCAGCCGAGGGAACACAGATACGCAGTATTTT. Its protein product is CASSRGNTDTQYF.

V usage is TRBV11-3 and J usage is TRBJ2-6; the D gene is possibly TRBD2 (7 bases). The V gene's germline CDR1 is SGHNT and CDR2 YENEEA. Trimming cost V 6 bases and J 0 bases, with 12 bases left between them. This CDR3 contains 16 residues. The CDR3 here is CASRAGHYSGANVLTF. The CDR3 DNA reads TGTGCCAGCAGAGCGGGACATTACTCTGGGGCCAACGTCCTGACTTTC.

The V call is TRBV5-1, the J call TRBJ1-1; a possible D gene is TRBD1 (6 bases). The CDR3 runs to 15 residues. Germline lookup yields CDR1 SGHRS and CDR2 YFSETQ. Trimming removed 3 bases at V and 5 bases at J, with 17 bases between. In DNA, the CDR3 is TGCGCCAGCAGCTCTATGGGGGGGCGGCGGACTGAAGCTTTCTTT. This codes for CASSSMGGRRTEAFF. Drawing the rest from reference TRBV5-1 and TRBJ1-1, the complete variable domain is KAGVTQTPRYLIKTRGQQVTLSCSPISGHRSVSWYQQTPGQGLQFLFEYFSETQRNKGNFPGRFSGRQFSNSRSEMNVSTLELGDSALYLCASSSMGGRRTEAFFGQGTRLTVV.

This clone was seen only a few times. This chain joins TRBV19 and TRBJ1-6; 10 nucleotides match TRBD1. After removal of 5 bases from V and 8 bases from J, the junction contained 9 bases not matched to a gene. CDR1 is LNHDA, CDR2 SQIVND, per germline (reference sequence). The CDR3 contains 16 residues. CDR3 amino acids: CASSRSSGQGYSPLHF. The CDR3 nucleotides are TGTGCCAGTAGTCGCTCCTCGGGACAGGGGTATTCACCCCTCCACTTT. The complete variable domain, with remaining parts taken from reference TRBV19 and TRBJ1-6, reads DGGITQSPKYLFRKEGQNVTLSCEQNLNHDAMYWYRQDPGQGLRLIYYSQIVNDFQKGDIAEGYSVSREKKESFPLTVTSAQKNPTAFYLCASSRSSGQGYSPLHFGNGTRLTVT.

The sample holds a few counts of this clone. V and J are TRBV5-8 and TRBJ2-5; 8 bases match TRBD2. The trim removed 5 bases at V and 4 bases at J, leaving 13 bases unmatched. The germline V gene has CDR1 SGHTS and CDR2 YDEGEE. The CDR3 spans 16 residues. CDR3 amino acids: CASRPGEAGVTETQYF. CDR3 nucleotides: TGTGCCAGCAGGCCCGGGGAAGCGGGAGTCACAGAGACCCAGTACTTC. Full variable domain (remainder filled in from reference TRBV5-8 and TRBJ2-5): EAGVTQSPTHLIKTRGQQATLRCSPISGHTSVYWYQQALGLGLQFLLWYDEGEERNRGNFPPRFSGRQFPNYSSELNVNALELEDSALYLCASRPGEAGVTETQYFGPGTRLLVL.

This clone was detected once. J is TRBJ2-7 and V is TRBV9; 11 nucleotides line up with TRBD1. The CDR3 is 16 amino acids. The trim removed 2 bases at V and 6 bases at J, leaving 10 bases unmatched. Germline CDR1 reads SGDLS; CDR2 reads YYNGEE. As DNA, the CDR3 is TGTGCCAGCAGCGTGGGGACAGGGGGTATCGAGGGCGAGCAGTACTTC. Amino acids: CASSVGTGGIEGEQYF.

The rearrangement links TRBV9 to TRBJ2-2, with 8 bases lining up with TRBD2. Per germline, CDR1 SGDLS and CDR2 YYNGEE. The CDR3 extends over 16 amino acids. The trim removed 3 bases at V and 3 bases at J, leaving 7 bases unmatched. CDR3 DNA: TGTGCCAGCAGCGACTTAAGCGGGAGTTACACCGGGGAGCTGTTTTTT. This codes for CASSDLSGSYTGELFF.

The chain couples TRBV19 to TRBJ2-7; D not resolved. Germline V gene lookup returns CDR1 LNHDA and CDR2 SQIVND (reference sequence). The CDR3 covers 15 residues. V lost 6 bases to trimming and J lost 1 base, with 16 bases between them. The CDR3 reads CASSPGQRKSYEQYF. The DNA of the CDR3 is TGTGCCAGTAGCCCCGGTCAGCGAAAATCCTACGAGCAGTACTTC.

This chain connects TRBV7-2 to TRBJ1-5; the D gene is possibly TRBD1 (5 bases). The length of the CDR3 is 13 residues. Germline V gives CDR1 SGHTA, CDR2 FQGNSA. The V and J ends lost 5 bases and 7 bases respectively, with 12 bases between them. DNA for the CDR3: TGTGCCAGCAGCCTAGGGACTTGGCAGCCCCAGCATTTT. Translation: CASSLGTWQPQHF.

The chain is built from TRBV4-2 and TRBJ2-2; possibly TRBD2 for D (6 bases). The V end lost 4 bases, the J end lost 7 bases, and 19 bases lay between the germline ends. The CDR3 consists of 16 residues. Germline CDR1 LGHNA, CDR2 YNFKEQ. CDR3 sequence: CASSLNTGENHGELFF. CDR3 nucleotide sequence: TGTGCCAGCAGCCTAAATACGGGAGAAAATCACGGGGAGCTGTTTTTT.

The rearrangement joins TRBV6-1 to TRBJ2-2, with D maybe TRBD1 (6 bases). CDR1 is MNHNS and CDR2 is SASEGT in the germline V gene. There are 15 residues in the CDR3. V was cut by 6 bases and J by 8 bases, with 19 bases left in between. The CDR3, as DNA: TGTGCCAGCAGCGGATCATCAGGGGATGCAGGGGAGCTGTTTTTT. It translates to CASSGSSGDAGELFF.

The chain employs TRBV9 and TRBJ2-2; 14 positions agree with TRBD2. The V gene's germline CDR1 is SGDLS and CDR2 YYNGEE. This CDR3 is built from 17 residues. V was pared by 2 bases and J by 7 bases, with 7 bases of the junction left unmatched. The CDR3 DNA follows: TGTGCCAGCAGCGTCGGGGGACTAGCGGGAGTAGGCGGGGAGCTGTTTTTT. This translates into CASSVGGLAGVGGELFF.

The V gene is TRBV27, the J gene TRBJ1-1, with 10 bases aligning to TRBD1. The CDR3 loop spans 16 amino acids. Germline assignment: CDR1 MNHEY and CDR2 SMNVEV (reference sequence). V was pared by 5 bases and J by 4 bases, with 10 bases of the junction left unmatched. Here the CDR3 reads CASSVRQGAPGTEAFF. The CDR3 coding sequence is TGTGCCAGCAGTGTCCGACAGGGGGCGCCGGGCACTGAAGCTTTCTTT.

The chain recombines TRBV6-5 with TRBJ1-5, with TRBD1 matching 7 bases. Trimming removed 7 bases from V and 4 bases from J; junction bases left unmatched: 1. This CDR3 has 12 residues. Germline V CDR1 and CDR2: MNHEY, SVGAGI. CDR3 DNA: TGTGCCAGCACGACAGGGAATCAGCCCCAGCATTTT. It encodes CASTTGNQPQHF.

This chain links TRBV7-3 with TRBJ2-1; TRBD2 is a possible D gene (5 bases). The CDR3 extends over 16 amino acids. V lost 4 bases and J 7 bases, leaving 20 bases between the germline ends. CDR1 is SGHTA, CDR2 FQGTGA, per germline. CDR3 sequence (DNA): TGTGCCAGCAGCTCTAGTTCAGCGGCTGTGACTAATGAGCAGTTCTTC. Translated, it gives CASSSSSAAVTNEQFF.

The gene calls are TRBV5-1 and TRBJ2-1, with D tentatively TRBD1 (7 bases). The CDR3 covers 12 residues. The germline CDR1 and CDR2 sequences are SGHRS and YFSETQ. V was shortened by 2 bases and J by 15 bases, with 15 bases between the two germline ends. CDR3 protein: CASSFTGEVLFF. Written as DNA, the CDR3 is TGCGCCAGCAGCTTTACAGGGGAGGTGTTGTTCTTC.

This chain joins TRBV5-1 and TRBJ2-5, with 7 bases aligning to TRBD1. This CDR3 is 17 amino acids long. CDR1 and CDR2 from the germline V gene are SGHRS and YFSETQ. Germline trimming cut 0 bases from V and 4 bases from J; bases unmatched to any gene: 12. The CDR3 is CASSLVGAGGFGETQYF. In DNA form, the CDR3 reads TGCGCCAGCAGCTTGGTAGGGGCAGGGGGTTTCGGAGAGACCCAGTACTTC.